These T cell receptor beta chains were read from a single sample in a study of tissue T cells after allogeneic stem cell transplantation. Here immunoSEQ multiplex PCR was the method, and the copy in TCRdb shows in-frame clones only, minus some. This table has some 24,000 clones, roughly 70% appearing once. The material was tissue from the ileum, obtained at autopsy. These TCRs come from a female donor over 55 with lung cancer. CDR3s include the opening cysteine and the closing phenylalanine or tryptophan. The order of the fields is V gene, D gene, CDR3 protein. D genes are given only for firm matches.

>TRBV6-1|.
CASSEGVRPNSNQPQHF
>TRBV7-3|TRBD2
CASSLTGLAAANYNEQFF
>TRBV11-2|.
CASSLGGGATQYF
>TRBV20-1|.
CSASKGQGYEQYF
>TRBV4-1|.
CASSQDYRTWNSPLHF
>TRBV7-2|.
CASSFLPPTGSGANVLTF
>TRBV5-1|TRBD2
CASSPTSGGSPREQFF
>TRBV6-5|.
CATRAVGTGELFF
>TRBV7-2|.
CASSPQAGHEQFF
>TRBV27|TRBD1
CASKGQAVTEAFF
>TRBV7-2|.
CASKPAHTNYGYTF
>TRBV5-4|TRBD1
CASSSGGRGRVNEQYF
>TRBV7-7|.
CASSPARGTTGELFF
>TRBV20-1|.
CSARVVSTAFF
>TRBV7-3|.
CASGAGAEETQYF
>TRBV5-1|.
CASSFGQTGYTF
>TRBV11-3|TRBD2
CASSPLGTSGRFGTDTQYF
>TRBV29-1|.
CSVDLADGETQYF
>TRBV5-1|.
CASSSRQFTHSPLHF
>TRBV7-2|.
CASSKGGRAYGYTF
>TRBV4-2|.
CASSQEARRSGANVLTF
>TRBV6-2/TRBV6-3|TRBD2
CASSAGGGTETQYF
>TRBV6-5|TRBD1
CASRGQVANTEAFF
>TRBV6-6|TRBD1
CASRRQGSHEQYF
>TRBV5-3|.
CARSSTTGAGATTDTQYF
>TRBV7-2|TRBD2
CASSLMAGDQETQYF
>TRBV5-6|TRBD2
CASSLEGSSGRPEQFF
>TRBV7-2|.
CASRPGSHTGELFF
>TRBV7-8|.
CASSLGGGTDEQYF
>TRBV27|.
CASSLYPPNTEAFF
>TRBV9|.
CASSPRTYGLGNYGYTF
>TRBV14|.
CASSRTRTGPGLEQYF
>TRBV19|.
CASSSSNRDASGNTIYF
>TRBV6-5|.
CASKEGYQETQYF
>TRBV7-2|TRBD2
CASSPSGGLYEQFF
>TRBV7-6|TRBD1
CASSSGGGDSPLHF
>TRBV11-2|.
CASSLGLDYGYTF
>TRBV19|.
CASSIAGGPYQPQHF
>TRBV5-1|.
CASSPLRRGFLPTEAFF
>TRBV6-5|TRBD2
CASRGTSGTTDTQYF
>TRBV5-1|TRBD1
CASSSPGTGGIVGTDTQYF
>TRBV10-3|.
CAISDSSYEQYF
>TRBV29-1|TRBD2
CSVTKGTSNNEQFF
>TRBV19|.
CASSFTGPNTEAFF
>TRBV18|.
CASSPGRAYEQYF
>TRBV12-5|TRBD2
CASGLALAGLSNEQFF
>TRBV6-5|.
CASSYEGGAEAFF
>TRBV7-9|.
CASTPGRFSTDTQYF
>TRBV6-6|.
CASNRISTGELFF
>TRBV7-6|.
CASLEVGANVLTF
>TRBV2|TRBD1
CASRRQGAAGNTIYF
>TRBV18|.
CASSPLRDDGYTF
>TRBV29-1|.
CSVAMVAGNNQPQHF
>TRBV21-1|.
CASSKAGTGSWPQHF